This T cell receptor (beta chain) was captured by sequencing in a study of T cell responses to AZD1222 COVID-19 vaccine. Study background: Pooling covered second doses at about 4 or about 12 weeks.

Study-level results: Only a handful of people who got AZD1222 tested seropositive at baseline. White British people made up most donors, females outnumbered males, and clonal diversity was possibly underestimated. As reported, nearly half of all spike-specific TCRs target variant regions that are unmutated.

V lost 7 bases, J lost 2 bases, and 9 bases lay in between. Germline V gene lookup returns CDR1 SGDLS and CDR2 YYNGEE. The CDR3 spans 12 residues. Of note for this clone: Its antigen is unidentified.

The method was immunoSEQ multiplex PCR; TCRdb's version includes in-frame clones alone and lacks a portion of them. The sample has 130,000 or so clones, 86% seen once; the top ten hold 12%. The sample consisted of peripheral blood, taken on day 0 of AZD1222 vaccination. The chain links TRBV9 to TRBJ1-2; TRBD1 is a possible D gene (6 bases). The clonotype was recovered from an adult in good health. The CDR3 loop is CASWTENYGYTF. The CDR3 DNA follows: TGTGCCAGCTGGACAGAAAACTATGGCTACACCTTC. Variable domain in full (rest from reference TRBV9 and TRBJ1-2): DSGVTQTPKHLITATGQRVTLRCSPRSGDLSVYWYQQSLDQGLQFLIQYYNGEERAKGNILERFSAQQFPDLHSELNLSSLELGDSALYFCASWTENYGYTFGSGTRLTVV.